This T cell receptor (beta chain) was sequenced in a study of T-cell memory formation after mild COVID-19. Study results and limitations: SARS-CoV-2 specificity was not confirmed for second-wave clones peaking on day 37. Contracting clones, day 15 to 85, had balanced CD4/CD8, and later expanders favored CD4+. Pre-infection memory carried some responding clones, suggesting that cross-reactive memory joined.

The germline gives CDR1 SGHRS, CDR2 YFSETQ. Trimming shortened V by 3 bases and J by 5 bases, and 13 bases separated the two germline ends. This CDR3 has 14 amino acids. Each CDR3 protein is one row after TCRdb ran MiXCR on the 5' RACE reads. Of approximately 410,000 distinct CDR3 sequences listed, about 25% are singletons. Points on this clonotype: The target antigen is unknown.

The chain combines TRBV5-1 with TRBJ2-3, with D perhaps being TRBD1 or TRBD2 (5 bases each). The source is an adult woman who had mild COVID-19 (a few samples of this study predate the infection). Cell type and time point are not known. The sequenced material came from PBMCs or a T cell subset sorted from them (not recorded which). The chain's CDR3 is CASSWGPQIDTQYF. CDR3 in DNA: TGCGCCAGCAGCTGGGGACCCCAGATAGATACGCAGTATTTT.